The 8 T cell receptor beta chains listed next were all sequenced from one sample in a study of regulatory T cells in long-lasting Graves disease. For TCR beta, libraries came from iRepertoire HTBI primers and Arm-PCR of CDR3 regions. TCRdb redid the calling of the multiplex PCR reads with MiXCR, one entry per CDR3 protein. This sample has under 400,000 distinct CDR3 sequences, with about a sixth found just once. Time point noted: newly diagnosed GD, antithyroid drugs for less than 3 months. PBMC RNA served as the TCR library source. This sample was shared with a second study, whose subject was T cells in Graves' hyperthyroidism and ophthalmopathy.

The source was peripheral blood mononuclear cells (PBMCs), collected at new diagnosis, from a patient treated with antithyroid drugs. All receptors come from a man aged 40-55 years with Graves disease.

The gene calls are TRBV12-3 or TRBV12-4 and TRBJ1-1, with 7 bases identical to TRBD1. This CDR3 has 14 amino acids. The V gene end was trimmed by 3 bases and the J gene end by 6 bases; junction bases not matched to a gene: 7. CDR3 in DNA: TGTGCCAGCAGTTTTTTAGGGGGCGGCGCTGAAGCTTTCTTT. Translated, it gives CASSFLGGGAEAFF.

CDR3 DNA sequence: TGCGCCAGCAGCTCCGGGGGGGGGGTGAGCTCCTACGAGCAGTACTTC. It yields the protein CASSSGGGVSSYEQYF. This sequence joins TRBV5-1 and TRBJ2-7; 8 bases are a match to TRBD2. Germline assignment: CDR1 SGHRS and CDR2 YFSETQ. There are 16 residues in the CDR3. V was pared by 3 bases and J by 0 bases, with 8 bases of the junction left unmatched.

This clonotype was seen ten or more times. This chain links TRBV9 with TRBJ1-2, with D perhaps matching TRBD1 (5 bases). Germline loops: CDR1 SGDLS, CDR2 YYNGEE. This CDR3 is 14 amino acids long. V shed 4 bases and J shed 1 base, with 11 bases lying between them. CDR3 coding DNA: TGTGCCAGCAGCCCCGGGACGAATAACTATGGCTACACCTTC. It translates to CASSPGTNNYGYTF.

This clonotype was observed at least ten times. CDR3 bases: TGTGCCAGCAGCTCCCGTCTGGGGGGTAGCCGCAATGAGCAGTTCTTC. Its translation is CASSSRLGGSRNEQFF. The chain recombines TRBV7-2 with TRBJ2-1; D possibly corresponds to TRBD2 (6 bases). This CDR3 comprises 16 residues. Trimming took off 4 bases at V and 6 bases at J, with 19 bases between the two ends. Germline CDR1 and CDR2: SGHTA and FQGNSA. The full variable domain, rest sourced from reference TRBV7-2 and TRBJ2-1, is GAGVSQSPSNKVTEKGKDVELRCDPISGHTALYWYRQSLGQGLEFLIYFQGNSAPDKSGLPSDRFSAERTGGSVSTLTIQRTQQEDSAVYLCASSSRLGGSRNEQFFGPGTRLTVL.

This clonotype has at least ten counts. This chain connects TRBV11-2 to TRBJ1-1; no reliable D call. This CDR3 is built from 14 residues. Germline V lookup: CDR1 SGHAT, CDR2 FQNNGV. V lost 1 base, J lost 5 bases, and 11 bases lay in between. CDR3 sequence: CASSLVFGGTEAFF. DNA of the CDR3: TGTGCCAGCAGCTTAGTTTTCGGTGGAACTGAAGCTTTCTTT.

The rearrangement uses TRBV14 and TRBJ1-5; D ambiguous. This CDR3 spans 14 amino acids. Germline V gives CDR1 SGHDN, CDR2 FVKESK. Trimming removed 6 bases at V and 2 bases at J, with 11 bases between. The CDR3 DNA is TGTGCCAGCAGTTTGTTCCTGGGCAATCAGCCCCAGCATTTT. This sequence encodes CASSLFLGNQPQHF.

This clonotype was picked up a small number of times. The CDR3: CASNPGTGGTQPQHF. In DNA form, the CDR3 reads TGTGCCAGCAACCCCGGGACAGGCGGGACTCAGCCCCAGCATTTT. The V call is TRBV28, the J call TRBJ1-5, with 8 bases identical to TRBD1. The V segment lost 7 bases and the J segment 6 bases; nucleotides outside the gene matches: 11. The CDR3 totals 15 residues. The V gene's germline CDR1 is MDHEN and CDR2 SYDVKM. The full variable domain, its missing parts supplied by reference TRBV28 and TRBJ1-5, is DVKVTQSSRYLVKRTGEKVFLECVQDMDHENMFWYRQDPGLGLRLIYFSYDVKMKEKGDIPEGYSVSREKKERFSLILESASTNQTSMYLCASNPGTGGTQPQHFGDGTRLSIL.

There are many counts of this clonotype. V usage is TRBV5-1 and J usage is TRBJ2-5, with D maybe TRBD2 (5 bases). The CDR3 contains 14 residues. Deletions cut 4 bases from V and 2 bases from J, with 12 bases between. CDR1 and CDR2 (germline): SGHRS, YFSETQ. The CDR3 region has the DNA TGCGCCAGCAGCCCTATTCCGGGGCAAGAGACCCAGTACTTC. Its translation: CASSPIPGQETQYF.